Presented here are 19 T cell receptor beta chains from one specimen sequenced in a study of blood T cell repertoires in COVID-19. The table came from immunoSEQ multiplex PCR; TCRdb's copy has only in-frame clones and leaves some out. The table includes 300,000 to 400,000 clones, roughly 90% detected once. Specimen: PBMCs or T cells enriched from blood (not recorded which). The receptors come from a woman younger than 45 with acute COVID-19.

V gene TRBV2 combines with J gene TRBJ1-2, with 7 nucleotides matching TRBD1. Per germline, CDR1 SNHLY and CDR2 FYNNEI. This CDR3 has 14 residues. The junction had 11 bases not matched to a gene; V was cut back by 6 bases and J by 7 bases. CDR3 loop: CASSRSSTGSGYTF. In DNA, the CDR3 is TGTGCCAGCAGCCGATCATCGACAGGGTCTGGCTACACCTTC.

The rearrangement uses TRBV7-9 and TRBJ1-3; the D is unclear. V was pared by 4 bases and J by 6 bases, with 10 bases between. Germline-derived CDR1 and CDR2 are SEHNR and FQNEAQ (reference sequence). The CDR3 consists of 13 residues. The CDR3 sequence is CASSSLDANTIYF. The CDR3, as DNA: TGTGCCAGCAGCTCGCTAGATGCAAACACCATATATTTT.

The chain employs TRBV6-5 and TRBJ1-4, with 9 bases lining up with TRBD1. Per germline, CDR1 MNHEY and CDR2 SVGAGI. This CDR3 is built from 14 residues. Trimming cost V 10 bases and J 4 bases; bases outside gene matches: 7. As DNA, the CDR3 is TGTGCCACACACTTGGGACAGGGTAATGAAAAACTGTTTTTT. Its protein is CATHLGQGNEKLFF.

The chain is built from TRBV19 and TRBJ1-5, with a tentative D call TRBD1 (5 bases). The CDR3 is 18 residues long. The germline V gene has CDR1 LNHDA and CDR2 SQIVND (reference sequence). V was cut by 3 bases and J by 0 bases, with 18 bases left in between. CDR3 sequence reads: CASSITPGRGYSNQPQHF. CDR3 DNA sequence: TGTGCCAGTAGTATTACTCCAGGTAGGGGTTATAGCAATCAGCCCCAGCATTTT.

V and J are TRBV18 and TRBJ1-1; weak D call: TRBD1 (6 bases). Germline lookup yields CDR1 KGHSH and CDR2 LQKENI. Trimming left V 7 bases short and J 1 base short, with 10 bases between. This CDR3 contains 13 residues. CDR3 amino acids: CASLPGQNTEAFF. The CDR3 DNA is TGTGCCAGCTTACCGGGACAGAACACTGAAGCTTTCTTT.

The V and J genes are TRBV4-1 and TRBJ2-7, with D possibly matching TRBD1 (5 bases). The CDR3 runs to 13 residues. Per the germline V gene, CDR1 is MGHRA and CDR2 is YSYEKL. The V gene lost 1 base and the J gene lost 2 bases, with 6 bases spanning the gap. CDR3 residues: CASSQGTPYEQYF. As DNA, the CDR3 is TGCGCCAGCAGCCAAGGGACACCCTACGAGCAGTACTTC.

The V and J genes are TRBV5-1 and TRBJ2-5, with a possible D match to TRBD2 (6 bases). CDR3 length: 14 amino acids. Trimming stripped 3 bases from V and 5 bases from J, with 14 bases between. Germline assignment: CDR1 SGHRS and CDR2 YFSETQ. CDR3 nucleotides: TGCGCCAGCAGCTCCGGGACTCAAGGGGAGACCCAGTACTTC. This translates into CASSSGTQGETQYF.

CDR3 residues: CASSLIRDRVGEQYF. CDR3 nucleotide sequence: TGTGCCAGCAGCTTAATCCGGGACAGGGTTGGTGAGCAGTACTTC. The chain has TRBV7-9 and TRBJ2-7; TRBD1 matches 9 bases. CDR1 is SEHNR and CDR2 is FQNEAQ in the germline V gene (reference sequence). This CDR3 comprises 15 residues. J gave up 7 bases and V 2 bases, and 9 bases lay outside the gene matches.

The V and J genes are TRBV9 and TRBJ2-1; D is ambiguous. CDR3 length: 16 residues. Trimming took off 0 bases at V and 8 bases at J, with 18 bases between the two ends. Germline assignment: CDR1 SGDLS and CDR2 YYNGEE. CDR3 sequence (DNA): TGTGCCAGCAGCGTAGGCCGGGTCGCCCCCACGGATGAGCAGTTCTTC. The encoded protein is CASSVGRVAPTDEQFF.

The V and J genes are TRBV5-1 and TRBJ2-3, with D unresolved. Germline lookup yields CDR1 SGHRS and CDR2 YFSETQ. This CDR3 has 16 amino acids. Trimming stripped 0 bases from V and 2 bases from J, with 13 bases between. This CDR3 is CASSLAGGGITDTQYF. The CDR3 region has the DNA TGCGCCAGCAGCTTGGCCGGCGGCGGCATCACAGATACGCAGTATTTT.

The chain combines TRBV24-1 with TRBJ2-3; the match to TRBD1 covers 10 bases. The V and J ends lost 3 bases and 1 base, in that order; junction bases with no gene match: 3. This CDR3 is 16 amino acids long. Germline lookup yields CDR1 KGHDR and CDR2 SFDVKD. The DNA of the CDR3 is TGTGCCACCAGTGATCCCGGGACAGGGGGCACAGATACGCAGTATTTT. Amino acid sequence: CATSDPGTGGTDTQYF.

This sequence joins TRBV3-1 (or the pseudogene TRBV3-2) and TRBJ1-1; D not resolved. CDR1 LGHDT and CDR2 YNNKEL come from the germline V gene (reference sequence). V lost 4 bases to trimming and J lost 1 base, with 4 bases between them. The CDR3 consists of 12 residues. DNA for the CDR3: TGTGCCAGCAGCCTTCAGAACACTGAAGCTTTCTTT. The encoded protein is CASSLQNTEAFF.

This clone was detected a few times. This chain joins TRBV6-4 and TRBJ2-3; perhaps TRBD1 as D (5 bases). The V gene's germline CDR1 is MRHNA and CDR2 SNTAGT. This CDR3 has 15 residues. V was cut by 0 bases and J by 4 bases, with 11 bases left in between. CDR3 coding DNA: TGTGCCAGCAGTGACTCGAAAGGGGTTTCAGATACGCAGTATTTT. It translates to CASSDSKGVSDTQYF.

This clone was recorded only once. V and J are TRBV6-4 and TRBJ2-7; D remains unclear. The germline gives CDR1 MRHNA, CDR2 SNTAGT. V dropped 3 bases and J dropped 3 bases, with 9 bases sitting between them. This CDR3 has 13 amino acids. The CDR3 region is CASSDYSGYEQYF. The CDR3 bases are TGTGCCAGCAGTGATTATTCCGGCTACGAGCAGTACTTC.

This CDR3 is CAISRTVDQPQHF. The CDR3 DNA follows: TGTGCCATCAGCCGGACAGTAGATCAGCCCCAGCATTTT. The rearrangement links TRBV10-3 to TRBJ1-5; a weak D match, TRBD1 (6 bases). CDR1 is ENHRY, CDR2 SYGVKD, per germline. Deletions cut 6 bases from V and 5 bases from J, with 11 bases between. This CDR3 region has 13 residues.

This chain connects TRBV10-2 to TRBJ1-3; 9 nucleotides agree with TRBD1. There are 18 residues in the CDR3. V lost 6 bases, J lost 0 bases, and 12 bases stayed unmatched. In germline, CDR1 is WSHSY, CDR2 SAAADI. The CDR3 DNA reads TGCGCCAGCAGCTTTTCGGACAGGGGCCTCTACTCTGGAAACACCATATATTTT. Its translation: CASSFSDRGLYSGNTIYF.

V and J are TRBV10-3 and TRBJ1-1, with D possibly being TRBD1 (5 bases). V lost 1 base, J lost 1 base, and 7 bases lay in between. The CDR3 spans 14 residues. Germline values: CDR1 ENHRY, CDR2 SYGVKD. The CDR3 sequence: CAISELGQNTEAFF. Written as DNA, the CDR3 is TGTGCCATCAGTGAGTTAGGACAGAACACTGAAGCTTTCTTT.

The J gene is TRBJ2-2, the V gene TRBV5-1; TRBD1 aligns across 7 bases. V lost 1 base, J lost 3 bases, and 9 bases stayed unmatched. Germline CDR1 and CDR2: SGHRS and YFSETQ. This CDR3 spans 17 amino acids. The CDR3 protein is CASSLYPGTVDTGELFF. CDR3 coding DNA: TGCGCCAGCAGCTTGTATCCCGGGACAGTGGACACCGGGGAGCTGTTTTTT.

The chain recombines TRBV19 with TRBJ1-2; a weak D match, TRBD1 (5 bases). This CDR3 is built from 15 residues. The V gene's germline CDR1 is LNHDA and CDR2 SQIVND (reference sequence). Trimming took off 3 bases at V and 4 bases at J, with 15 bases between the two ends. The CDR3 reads CASSIGPGGSYGYTF. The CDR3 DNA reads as TGTGCCAGTAGTATCGGGCCCGGGGGGAGCTATGGCTACACCTTC.